This T cell receptor (beta chain) derives from a study of PD-1 blockade in classical Hodgkin lymphoma. Regarding the study as a whole: Baseline diversity was lower in partial responders and progressors than complete responders. There was a significant rise in CD4+ TCR diversity by C4D1, with no such rise for CD8+. According to reports, newly diagnosed patients had lower baseline TCR diversity than healthy donors, and relapsed/refractory patients had lower baseline TCR diversity still.

The germline V gene has CDR1 SEHNR and CDR2 FQNEAQ (reference sequence). V shed 1 base and J shed 4 bases, with 10 bases lying between them. This CDR3 is built from 15 residues. This sample's time point: cycle 4 day 1 (C4D1), after 6 weeks of nivolumab. Brentuximab vedotin exposure varied, and every patient relapsed after autologous stem cell transplantation. Classification of best responses gave complete response, partial response or progressive disease. Worth noting for this clone: Its antigen is as yet unknown.

The data were produced by immunoSEQ multiplex PCR, yet TCRdb's version contains in-frame clones alone and is incomplete. The table records some 93,000 clones, 75% to 85% of them present only once. The genes are TRBV7-9 and TRBJ2-2; D may be TRBD2 (6 bases). The receptor was derived from a human donor with classical Hodgkin lymphoma. This material consisted of peripheral blood mononuclear cells (PBMCs), taken before the fourth cycle of nivolumab. The CDR3 DNA reads as TGTGCCAGCAGCTTAGGGCGGGGACTCACCGGGGAGCTGTTTTTT. It yields the protein CASSLGRGLTGELFF.